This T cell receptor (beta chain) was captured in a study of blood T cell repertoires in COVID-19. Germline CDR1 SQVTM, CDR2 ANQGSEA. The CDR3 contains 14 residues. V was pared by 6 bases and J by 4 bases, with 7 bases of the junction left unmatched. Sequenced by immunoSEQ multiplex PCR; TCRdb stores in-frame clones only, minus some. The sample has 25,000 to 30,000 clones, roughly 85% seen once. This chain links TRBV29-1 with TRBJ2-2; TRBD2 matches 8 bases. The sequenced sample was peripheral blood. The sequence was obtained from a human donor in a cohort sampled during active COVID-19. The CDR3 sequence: CSVLTSAPTGELFF. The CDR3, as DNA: TGCAGCGTCTTGACTAGCGCTCCCACCGGGGAGCTGTTTTTT.